This T cell receptor (beta chain) stems from a study of read filtering for tumor transcriptome and immune sequencing. This clonotype was observed at least ten times. Its antigen is unknown. Germline assignment: CDR1 SGHTA and CDR2 FQGNSA. J lost 7 bases, V lost 2 bases, and 8 bases had no gene match. This CDR3 region has 15 residues. Molecular barcoded adaptors covering alpha/delta and beta/gamma chains were used on approximately 440 ng RNA. One entry per CDR3 protein, called by TCRdb with MiXCR from the reads. The sample comprises tens of thousands of distinct CDR3 sequences, approximately 19% of which are singletons, and more than 30% rests with the top ten. Study outcomes and limitations: Roughly four fifths of IR-seq clonotypes had one read, totaling around 3.5% of reads; RNA-seq: 74.6% and 44.6%.

This TCR was sampled from a donor at least 40 years old with multiple myeloma. The V gene is TRBV7-2, the J gene TRBJ1-2; 9 nucleotides agree with TRBD1. What was sequenced was a population of CD138-negative cells sorted from bone marrow. The CDR3 bases are TGTGCCAGCAGCTTATCAGGACAGGGGAATGGTGGCTACACCTTC. Protein: CASSLSGQGNGGYTF. The full variable domain, its missing parts supplied by reference TRBV7-2 and TRBJ1-2, is GAGVSQSPSNKVTEKGKDVELRCDPISGHTALYWYRQSLGQGLEFLIYFQGNSAPDKSGLPSDRFSAERTGGSVSTLTIQRTQQEDSAVYLCASSLSGQGNGGYTFGSGTRLTVV.